This TCR beta chain was recorded in a study of OX40 agonist ivuxolimab in advanced cancers. The repertoire was sequenced with immunoSEQ multiplex PCR; TCRdb's copy has only in-frame clones and lacks some. Of 55,000 to 80,000 clones in the sample, 84% were seen once. CDR1 and CDR2 (germline): SGHTA, FQGTGA. The CDR3 is made up of 16 amino acids. V lost 6 bases and J 5 bases, leaving 19 bases between the germline ends. V and J are TRBV7-3 and TRBJ2-2; D possibly matches TRBD1 or TRBD2 (5 bases each). The source material was CD4+ or CD8+ T cells sorted from blood, sampled in a trial of the OX40 agonist ivuxolimab. This receptor was obtained from an adult with an advanced solid tumor such as melanoma, head and neck, liver or kidney cancer. The CDR3 DNA is TGTGCCAGCAGGGAGTGGGGCGGGTCGATTACCGGGGAGCTGTTTTTT. Translation: CASREWGGSITGELFF.